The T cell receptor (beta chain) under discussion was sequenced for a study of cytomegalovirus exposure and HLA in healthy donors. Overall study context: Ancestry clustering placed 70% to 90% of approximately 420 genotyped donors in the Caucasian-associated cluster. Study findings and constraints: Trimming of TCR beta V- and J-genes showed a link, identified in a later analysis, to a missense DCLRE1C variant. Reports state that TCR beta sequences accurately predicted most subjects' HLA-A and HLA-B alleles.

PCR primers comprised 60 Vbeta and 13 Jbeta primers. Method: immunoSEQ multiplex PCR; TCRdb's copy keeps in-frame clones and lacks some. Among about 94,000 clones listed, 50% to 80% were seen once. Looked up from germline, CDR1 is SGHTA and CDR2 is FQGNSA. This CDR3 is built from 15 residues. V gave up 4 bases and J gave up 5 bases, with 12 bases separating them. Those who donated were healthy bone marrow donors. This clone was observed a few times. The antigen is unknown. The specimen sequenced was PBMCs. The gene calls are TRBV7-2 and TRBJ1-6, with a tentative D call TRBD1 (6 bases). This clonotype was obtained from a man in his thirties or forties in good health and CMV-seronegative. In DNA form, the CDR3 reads TGTGCCAGCAGCTACGTCAGGGGTAATAATTCACCCCTCCACTTT. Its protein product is CASSYVRGNNSPLHF.